The next 32 T cell receptor delta chains were all read from a single sample in a study of gamma-delta T cells after stem cell transplantation. TCRdb called clones anew from the RT-PCR reads with CATT. The table lists more than 2,000 delta-chain clones, approximately 2.5% of them singletons. Sequencing input: gamma-delta T cells. These receptors originate from a human donor. It is not recorded whose cells these are; they may come from a transplant donor.

By sample share, this clone is medium-sized (0.01 to 0.1%). This chain links TRDV2 with TRDJ1; 8 bases are shared with TRDD3. The CDR3 covers 15 residues. The junction had 10 bases not matched to a gene; V was cut back by 1 base and J by 7 bases. The germline gives CDR1 GEAIGNYY, CDR2 EKD. The CDR3 protein is CACDTLLGASGKLIF. The CDR3 DNA reads TGTGCCTGTGACACTCTACTGGGGGCCTCCGGTAAACTCATCTTT.

In this sample, this clone turned up a few times. At residue 16, the translated DNA and the protein in TCRdb do not agree; the protein given here is derived from the DNA. This sequence joins TRDV2 and TRDJ1; 13 bases fit TRDD3. Per germline, CDR1 GEAIGNYY and CDR2 EKD. The CDR3 is 18 residues long. The chain's CDR3 is CACDPVLGDTRFTDKPIF. The CDR3 DNA sequence: TGTGCCTGTGACCCAGTACTGGGGGATACGCGATTCACCGATAAACCCATCTTT.

This clone has a handful of counts. The chain combines TRDV2 with TRDJ1, with 8 bases that match TRDD3. CDR1 and CDR2 (germline): GEAIGNYY, EKD. V dropped 5 bases and J dropped 0; count of bases not matched to a gene: 22. This CDR3 is 20 amino acids long. Here the CDR3 reads CACGTLLGGQRDPYTDKLIF. CDR3 DNA: TGTGCCTGTGGCACTTTACTGGGGGGTCAGAGGGATCCTTACACCGATAAACTCATCTTT.

This clone was seen more than once but under ten times. A much larger clonotype is one base distant, so this may be a read error. The chain recombines TRDV2 with TRDJ1; TRDD3 aligns across 10 bases. V shed 0 bases, J shed 3 bases, and the junction held 9 bases outside the gene matches. The germline V gene has CDR1 GEAIGNYY and CDR2 EKD. The CDR3 is 17 amino acids. CDR3 protein: CACDTVVGGYVSDKLIF. DNA for the CDR3: TGTGCCTGTGACACCGTTGTCGGGGGATACGTCTCCGATAAACTCATCTTT.

This clone has more than one count but fewer than ten. In the same sample, other DNA sequences code for this CDR3. This chain uses TRDV2 with TRDJ1, with a weak D call TRDD3 (6 bases). V was cut by 4 bases and J by 0 bases, with 20 bases left in between. CDR1 and CDR2 (germline): GEAIGNYY, EKD. This CDR3 contains 17 residues. CDR3 loop: CACDTLLTGRHTDKLIF. Here the CDR3 DNA reads TGTGCCTGTGATACACTGCTTACTGGGCGGCACACCGATAAACTCATCTTT.

Points on this clone: A far larger clone is only one base removed, so a read error is likely. This chain joins TRDV2 and TRDJ1; D unresolved. CDR1 and CDR2 from the germline V gene are GEAIGNYY and EKD. With 4 bases removed from V and 3 bases from J, the gap between germline ends came to 20 bases. The CDR3 is 16 residues long. CDR3 in DNA: TGTGCCTGTGAGAGTATTGTCACCCGTTGGGCCGATAAACTCATCTTT. Translation gives CACESIVTRWADKLIF.

As regards this clone: A far bigger clonotype differs at one base, so this is likely a read error. Other DNA sequences in this sample translate to the same CDR3. The V gene is TRDV2, the J gene TRDJ3; 9 bases match TRDD3. Trimming at V came to 3 bases and at J to 0 bases, leaving 8 bases not matched to a gene. The CDR3 is 19 amino acids. Germline V CDR1 and CDR2: GEAIGNYY, EKD. CDR3 nucleotide sequence: TGTGCCTGTGACTCGATACTGGGGGACACCTCCTGGGACACCCGACAGATGTTTTTC. Translated: CACDSILGDTSWDTRQMFF.

This clone occurred a few times. A much larger clone lies one base from this, so it may be a read error. This CDR3 is CACGTGWPTGGRTPSWDTRQMFF. CDR3 DNA: TGTGCCTGTGGCACCGGATGGCCTACTGGGGGTCGGACCCCCTCCTGGGACACCCGACAGATGTTTTTC. This rearrangement joins TRDV2 to TRDJ3, with TRDD3 matching over 8 bases. This CDR3 has 23 residues. Germline values: CDR1 GEAIGNYY, CDR2 EKD.

This clone came up a few times. Just one base apart from a much larger clone, this may be a read error. V is TRDV2 and J is TRDJ1; 12 nucleotides align to TRDD3. The germline V gene encodes CDR1 GEAIGNYY and CDR2 EKD. V shed 0 bases and J 4 bases; nucleotides not matched to a gene: 5. This CDR3 has 16 amino acids. The CDR3 spells CACDTLGDTDIDKLIF. DNA of the CDR3: TGTGCCTGTGACACCCTGGGGGATACGGACATCGATAAACTCATCTTT.

This clone was counted between two and nine times. TCRdb lists the protein of a much larger clone for this DNA, which differs at residue 16, so this is likely a read error; the protein given here is translated from the DNA itself. V usage is TRDV1 and J usage is TRDJ1; 10 bases match TRDD3. Germline V CDR1 and CDR2: TSWWSYY, QGS. Trimming at V came to 0 bases and at J to 4 bases, leaving 20 bases not matched to a gene. This CDR3 contains 21 residues. The CDR3, as DNA: TGTGCTCTTGGGGAACTAGTCTTGGGAAACTACGTGGGGGATACAAGCGATAAACTCATCTTT. Translated, it gives CALGELVLGNYVGDTSDKLIF.

This clone was seen more than once but under ten times. Since a much larger clone is just one base distant, this may be a read error. The same CDR3 also results from other DNA sequences found in this sample. The chain combines TRDV2 with TRDJ1; tentatively, D is TRDD2 (9 bases). CDR3 length: 26 residues. Germline CDR1 is GEAIGNYY and CDR2 is EKD. V was shortened by 2 bases and J by 0 bases, with 45 bases between the two germline ends. This CDR3 is CACDNVPPSYGTPGDSSNDYTDKLIF. DNA for the CDR3: TGTGCCTGTGACAACGTCCCCCCTTCCTACGGGACGCCGGGGGATAGTTCCAACGATTACACCGATAAACTCATCTTT.

The sample holds a few counts of this clone. This chain uses TRDV2 with TRDJ1; the match to TRDD3 covers 9 bases. CDR1 and CDR2 from the germline V gene are GEAIGNYY and EKD. V dropped 0 bases and J dropped 0; count of bases not matched to a gene: 4. The CDR3 is 16 residues long. The CDR3 loop is CACDTVGIRDTDKLIF. The CDR3, as DNA: TGTGCCTGTGACACCGTGGGGATACGAGACACCGATAAACTCATCTTT.

This clone was seen only a few times. The V call is TRDV1, the J call TRDJ1; 10 positions match TRDD3. There are 21 residues in the CDR3. J lost 0 bases, V lost 5 bases, and 21 bases had no gene match. The germline V gene has CDR1 TSWWSYY and CDR2 QGS. CDR3 loop: CALGRVTRVSLGGYDTDKLIF. In DNA form, the CDR3 reads TGTGCTCTTGGGAGGGTTACGAGAGTGTCACTGGGGGGATACGACACCGATAAACTCATCTTT.

Worth noting for this clone: This clone may be a read error of a much larger clone one base away. The same CDR3 is also encoded by other DNA sequences in this sample. The V gene is TRDV2, the J gene TRDJ1, with 10 bases fitting TRDD3. Trimming took 4 bases from V and 4 from J; bases not matched to a gene: 26. In germline, CDR1 is GEAIGNYY, CDR2 EKD. The CDR3 has 21 residues. CDR3: CACDTLLPAADVLGDLDKLIF. The CDR3 bases are TGTGCCTGTGATACCCTCCTTCCCGCTGCCGATGTACTGGGGGATCTCGATAAACTCATCTTT.

In the case of this clone: With only one base between it and a far larger clone, this is likely a read error. Here the CDR3 reads CACDSIATRWADKLIF. In nucleotides, the CDR3 is TGTGCCTGTGACAGTATTGCCACCCGTTGGGCCGATAAACTCATCTTT. This chain joins TRDV2 and TRDJ1; D gene unclear. CDR1 is GEAIGNYY and CDR2 is EKD in the germline V gene. The CDR3 runs 16 residues. Deletions cut 2 bases from V and 3 bases from J, with 18 bases between.

About this clone: A junction boundary mismatches the germline segment, possibly from a read error. The sample carries other DNA sequences with the same CDR3. The chain links TRDV2 to TRDJ1; 10 nucleotides align to TRDD3. The CDR3 length is 16 residues. CDR1 and CDR2 from the germline V gene are GEAIGNYY and EKD. The CDR3 DNA follows: TGTGCCTGTGACCCAGCGAGTACTGGGGGATTTCGAAAACTTATCTTT. It is translated as CACDPASTGGFRKLIF.

Regarding this clone: This sequence may be a read error, since a much larger clone differs from it by one base. This chain connects TRDV2 to TRDJ1; the match to TRDD3 covers 8 bases. Germline assignment: CDR1 GEAIGNYY and CDR2 EKD. V lost 3 bases and J lost 1; bases outside the gene matches: 12. The CDR3 has 17 residues. CDR3 sequence reads: CACDRLGDQPCTDKLIF. The CDR3 DNA sequence: TGTGCCTGTGACCGATTGGGGGATCAGCCGTGCACCGATAAACTCATCTTT.

A word on this clone: This same CDR3 is encoded by further DNA sequences in the sample. The chain links TRDV2 to TRDJ3; the match to TRDD3 covers 8 bases. This CDR3 region has 23 residues. V was clipped by 0 bases and J by 0 bases; unmatched bases: 18. Germline CDR1 GEAIGNYY, CDR2 EKD. In DNA, the CDR3 is TGTGCCTGTGACACCGGATGGCCTACTGGGGGCCGGACCCCCTCCTGGGACACCCGACAGATGTTTTTC. Translation: CACDTGWPTGGRTPSWDTRQMFF.

Concerning this clone itself: This sequence may be a read error, since a much larger clone differs from it by one base. The chain recombines TRDV2 with TRDJ1, with 7 nucleotides matching TRDD3. The ends lost 0 bases at V and 4 bases at J; junction bases unmatched: 13. The CDR3 runs 17 residues. Germline lookup yields CDR1 GEAIGNYY and CDR2 EKD. The CDR3 DNA is TGTGCCTGTGACACCTTGGCTGGGGGTCCTCCCAACGATAAACTCATCTTT. Translating it yields CACDTLAGGPPNDKLIF.

This clone is judged medium-sized. The same CDR3 can be traced to other DNA sequences in this sample. The rearrangement links TRDV2 to TRDJ1; 9 nucleotides match TRDD3. The CDR3 contains 16 residues. The trim removed 3 bases at V and 2 bases at J, leaving 9 bases unmatched. CDR1 and CDR2 from the germline V gene are GEAIGNYY and EKD. CDR3 in DNA: TGTGCCTGTGACCCACTAACTGGGGGACCGACCGATAAACTCATCTTT. Translation: CACDPLTGGPTDKLIF.

Of note for this clone: TCRdb lists the protein of a much larger clone for this DNA, which differs at residue 14, so this is likely a read error; the protein given here is translated from the DNA itself. This chain joins TRDV2 and TRDJ1; 7 bases line up with TRDD3. Germline V lookup: CDR1 GEAIGNYY, CDR2 EKD. The CDR3 extends over 18 amino acids. The CDR3 region is CACDNLMGDDTYTGKLIF. Written as DNA, the CDR3 is TGTGCCTGTGACAACCTCATGGGGGACGATACGTACACCGGTAAACTCATCTTT.

Sample share makes this clone medium-sized (0.01 to 0.1%). This chain connects TRDV2 to TRDJ3, with 13 bases lining up with TRDD3. The CDR3 is 21 residues long. Germline-derived CDR1 and CDR2 are GEAIGNYY and EKD. The V gene end was trimmed by 1 base and the J gene end by 0 bases; junction bases not matched to a gene: 8. This CDR3 reads CACDTLLGDTVSSWDTRQMFF. The CDR3 region has the DNA TGTGCCTGTGACACTCTACTGGGGGATACGGTGAGCTCCTGGGACACCCGACAGATGTTTTTC.

The sample holds a few counts of this clone. CDR3 bases: TGTGCCTGTGACCCTCTACTGGGGGATACAAGGGCAGCACAACTCTTCTTT. Amino acid sequence: CACDPLLGDTRAAQLFF. This chain connects TRDV2 to TRDJ2; 12 bases fit TRDD3. V lost 3 bases and J lost 6; bases outside the gene matches: 10. The CDR3 sequence is 17 residues long. Germline V gene sequence: CDR1 GEAIGNYY, CDR2 EKD.

This clone occurred a few times. Given a far larger clone just one base away, this is likely a sequencing read error. J is TRDJ1 and V is TRDV1; 8 bases line up with TRDD3. This CDR3 contains 21 residues. V shed 4 bases and J 0 bases; nucleotides not matched to a gene: 22. Germline CDR1 is TSWWSYY and CDR2 is QGS. The CDR3 sequence is CALGGVTRVSLGAWYTDKLIF. The CDR3 DNA follows: TGTGCTCTTGGGGGGGTTACGAGAGTGTCACTGGGGGCCTGGTACACCGATAAACTCATCTTT.

The V call is TRDV2, the J call TRDJ1; 10 bases agree with TRDD3. The CDR3 runs to 18 residues. V was pared by 0 bases and J by 0 bases, with 9 bases of the junction left unmatched. Germline values: CDR1 GEAIGNYY, CDR2 EKD. The CDR3 spells CACDTVTGGFLDTDKLIF. The CDR3 DNA reads TGTGCCTGTGACACCGTGACTGGGGGATTCTTGGACACCGATAAACTCATCTTT.

This clone was counted only a few times. One end of the junction fails to match germline, which may point to a read error. Here the CDR3 reads CACDAFPSTGGTWYTRQMFF. The CDR3 DNA reads as TGTGCCTGTGACGCCTTCCCAAGTACTGGGGGAACCTGGTACACCCGACAGATGTTTTTC. The V gene is TRDV2, the J gene TRDJ3; 9 bases align to TRDD3. Germline lookup yields CDR1 GEAIGNYY and CDR2 EKD. There are 20 residues in the CDR3.

This clone was counted a few times. This chain uses TRDV2 with TRDJ1; TRDD3 agrees at 13 bases. Germline trimming cut 0 bases from V and 8 bases from J; bases unmatched to any gene: 5. This CDR3 comprises 15 residues. Germline CDR1 reads GEAIGNYY; CDR2 reads EKD. DNA of the CDR3: TGTGCCTGTGACACCTTACTGGGGGATACGCAGAAACTCATCTTT. It specifies CACDTLLGDTQKLIF.

This clone was seen a handful of times. A far bigger clonotype differs at one base, so this is likely a read error. The CDR3 protein is CACDTAGTGGYTDKLIF. For the CDR3, the DNA is TGTGCCTGTGACACAGCCGGTACTGGGGGATACACCGATAAACTCATCTTT. The V and J genes are TRDV2 and TRDJ1; 10 bases are shared with TRDD3. The germline V gene encodes CDR1 GEAIGNYY and CDR2 EKD. Losses at the gene ends were 1 base for V and 0 bases for J; bases not matched to a gene: 7. This CDR3 contains 17 residues.

This clone was observed a few times. The CDR3: CACDVLGDTYKLIF. The CDR3 DNA reads as TGTGCCTGTGACGTACTGGGGGATACTTATAAACTCATCTTT. This chain joins TRDV2 and TRDJ1; 12 nucleotides align to TRDD3. This CDR3 region has 14 residues. V trimming: 3 bases; J trimming: 6 bases; junction bases outside the gene matches: 4. Germline V gives CDR1 GEAIGNYY, CDR2 EKD.

This clone is medium-sized by share. The V gene is TRDV2, the J gene TRDJ3; 8 bases fit TRDD3. The length of the CDR3 is 20 residues. CDR1 is GEAIGNYY and CDR2 is EKD in the germline V gene. The J segment lost 1 base and the V segment lost 1 base, leaving 11 bases of the junction unmatched. DNA for the CDR3: TGTGCCTGTGACACGATTGAAGGGATACGCGTTTCCTGGGACACCCGACAGATGTTTTTC. Translating it yields CACDTIEGIRVSWDTRQMFF.

This clone turned up a few times. Only one base separates this from a far larger clonotype, so it likely reflects a read error. CDR3 sequence reads: CACDSVAFGGPDTDRLIF. The CDR3 bases are TGTGCCTGTGACAGCGTAGCTTTTGGGGGACCAGACACCGATAGACTCATCTTT. The V call is TRDV2, the J call TRDJ1; 7 bases are a match to TRDD3. Germline assignment: CDR1 GEAIGNYY and CDR2 EKD. This CDR3 has 18 amino acids.

As for this clone: This sample includes further DNA sequences coding for the same CDR3. J is TRDJ1 and V is TRDV2; 9 bases agree with TRDD3. The V and J ends lost 7 bases and 0 bases, in that order; junction bases with no gene match: 23. CDR3 size: 20 residues. Per the germline V gene, CDR1 is GEAIGNYY and CDR2 is EKD. CDR3 protein: CACDPAGFQGDTGDTDKLIF. The CDR3 nucleotides read TGTGCCTGCGACCCGGCAGGGTTCCAGGGGGATACCGGGGACACCGATAAACTCATCTTT.